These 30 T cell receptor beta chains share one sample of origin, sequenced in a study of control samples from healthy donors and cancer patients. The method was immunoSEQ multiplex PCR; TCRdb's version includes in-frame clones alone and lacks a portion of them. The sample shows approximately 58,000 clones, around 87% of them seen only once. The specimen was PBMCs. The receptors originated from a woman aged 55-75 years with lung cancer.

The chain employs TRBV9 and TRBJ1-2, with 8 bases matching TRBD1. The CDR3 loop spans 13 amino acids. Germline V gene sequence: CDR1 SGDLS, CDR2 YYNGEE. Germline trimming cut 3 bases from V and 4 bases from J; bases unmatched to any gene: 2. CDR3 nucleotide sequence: TGTGCCAGCAGCGCCACAGGGGGCTATGGCTACACCTTC. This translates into CASSATGGYGYTF.

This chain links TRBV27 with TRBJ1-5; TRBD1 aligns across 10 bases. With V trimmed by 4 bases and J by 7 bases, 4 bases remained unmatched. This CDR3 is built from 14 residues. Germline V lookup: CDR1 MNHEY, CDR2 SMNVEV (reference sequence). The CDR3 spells CASSWTGGNQPQHF. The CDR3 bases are TGTGCCAGCAGTTGGACAGGGGGAAACCAGCCCCAGCATTTT.

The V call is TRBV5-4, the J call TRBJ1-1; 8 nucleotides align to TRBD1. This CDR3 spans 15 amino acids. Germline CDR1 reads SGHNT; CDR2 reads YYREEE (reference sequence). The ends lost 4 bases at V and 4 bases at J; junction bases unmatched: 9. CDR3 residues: CASSPQGALSTEAFF. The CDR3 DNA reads TGTGCCAGCAGCCCGCAGGGGGCGCTTAGCACTGAAGCTTTCTTT.

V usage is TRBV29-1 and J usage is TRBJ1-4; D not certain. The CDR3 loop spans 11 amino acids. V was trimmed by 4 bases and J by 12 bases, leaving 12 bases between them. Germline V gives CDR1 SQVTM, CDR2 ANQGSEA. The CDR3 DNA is TGCAGCGTTGTACGAGAGGGAGAACTGTTTTTT. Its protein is CSVVREGELFF.

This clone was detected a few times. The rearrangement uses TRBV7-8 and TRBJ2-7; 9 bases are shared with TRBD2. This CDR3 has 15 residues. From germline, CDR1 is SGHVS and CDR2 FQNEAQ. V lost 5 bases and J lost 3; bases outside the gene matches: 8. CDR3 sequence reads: CASSPLSGRLYEQYF. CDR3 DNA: TGTGCCAGCAGCCCTCTTAGCGGGAGACTCTACGAGCAGTACTTC.

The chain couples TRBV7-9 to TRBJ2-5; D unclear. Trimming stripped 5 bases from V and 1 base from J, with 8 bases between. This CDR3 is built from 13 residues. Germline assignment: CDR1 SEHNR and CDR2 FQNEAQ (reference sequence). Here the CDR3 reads CASSLPGQETQYF. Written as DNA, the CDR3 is TGTGCCAGCAGCCTCCCCGGCCAAGAGACCCAGTACTTC. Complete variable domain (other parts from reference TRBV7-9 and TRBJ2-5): DTGVSQNPRHKITKRGQNVTFRCDPISEHNRLYWYRQTLGQGPEFLTYFQNEAQLEKSRLLSDRFSAERPKGSFSTLEIQRTEQGDSAMYLCASSLPGQETQYFGPGTRLLVL.

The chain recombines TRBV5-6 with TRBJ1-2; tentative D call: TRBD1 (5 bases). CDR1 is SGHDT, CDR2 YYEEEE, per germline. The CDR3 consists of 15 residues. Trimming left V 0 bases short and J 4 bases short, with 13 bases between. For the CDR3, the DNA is TGTGCCAGCAGCTTGGAGCCCAGGGCGAGCTATGGCTACACCTTC. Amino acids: CASSLEPRASYGYTF.

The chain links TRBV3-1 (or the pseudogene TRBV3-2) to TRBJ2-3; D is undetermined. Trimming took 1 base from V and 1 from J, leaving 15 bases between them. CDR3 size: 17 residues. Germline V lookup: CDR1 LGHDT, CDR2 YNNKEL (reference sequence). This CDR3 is CASSQGLGLEGTDTQYF. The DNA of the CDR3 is TGTGCCAGCAGCCAAGGTCTAGGTCTAGAGGGCACAGATACGCAGTATTTT.

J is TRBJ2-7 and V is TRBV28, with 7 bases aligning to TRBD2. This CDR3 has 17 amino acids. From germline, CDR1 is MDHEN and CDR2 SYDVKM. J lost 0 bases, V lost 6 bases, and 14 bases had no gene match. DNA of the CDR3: TGTGCCAGCAGGGCCAGAGGGAGGGCCGTCAACTCCTACGAGCAGTACTTC. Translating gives CASRARGRAVNSYEQYF.

CDR3 amino acids: CASKGTGVSEAFF. Here the CDR3 DNA reads TGTGCCAGCAAAGGGACAGGGGTCTCCGAAGCTTTCTTT. The V call is TRBV2, the J call TRBJ1-1; 10 bases line up with TRBD1. Germline V lookup: CDR1 SNHLY, CDR2 FYNNEI. The CDR3 sequence is 13 residues long. The trim removed 7 bases at V and 8 bases at J, leaving 7 bases unmatched.

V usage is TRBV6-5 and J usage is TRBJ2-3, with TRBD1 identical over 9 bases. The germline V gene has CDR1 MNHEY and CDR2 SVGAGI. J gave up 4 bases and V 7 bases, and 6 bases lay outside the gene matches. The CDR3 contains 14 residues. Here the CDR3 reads CASNRDREADTQYF. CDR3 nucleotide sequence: TGTGCCAGCAACCGGGACAGGGAGGCAGATACGCAGTATTTT.

The CDR3 reads CASSLAGEWGYTF. The CDR3 DNA reads TGCGCCAGCAGCTTGGCGGGAGAGTGGGGCTACACCTTC. V gene TRBV5-1 combines with J gene TRBJ1-2; D is unresolved. From germline, CDR1 is SGHRS and CDR2 YFSETQ. With 0 bases removed from V and 8 bases from J, the gap between germline ends came to 11 bases. The CDR3 consists of 13 residues.

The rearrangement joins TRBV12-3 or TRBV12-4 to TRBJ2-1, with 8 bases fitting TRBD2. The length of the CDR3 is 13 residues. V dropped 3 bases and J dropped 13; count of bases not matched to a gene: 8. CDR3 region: CASSFLSGTVQFF. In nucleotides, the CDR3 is TGTGCCAGCAGTTTCCTTAGCGGGACGGTTCAGTTCTTC.

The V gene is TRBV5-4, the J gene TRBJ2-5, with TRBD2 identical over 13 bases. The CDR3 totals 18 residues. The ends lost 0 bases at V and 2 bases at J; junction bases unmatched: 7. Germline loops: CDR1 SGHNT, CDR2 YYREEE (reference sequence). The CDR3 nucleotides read TGTGCCAGCAGCTTGGGACTAGCGGGAGGAAGGTGGCAAGAGACCCAGTACTTC. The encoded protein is CASSLGLAGGRWQETQYF.

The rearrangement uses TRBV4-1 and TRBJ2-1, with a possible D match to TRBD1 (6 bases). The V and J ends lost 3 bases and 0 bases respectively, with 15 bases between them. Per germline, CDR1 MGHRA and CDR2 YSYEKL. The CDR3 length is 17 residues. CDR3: CASSQEPPDSSYNEQFF. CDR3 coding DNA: TGCGCCAGCAGCCAGGAGCCTCCGGACAGCTCCTACAATGAGCAGTTCTTC.

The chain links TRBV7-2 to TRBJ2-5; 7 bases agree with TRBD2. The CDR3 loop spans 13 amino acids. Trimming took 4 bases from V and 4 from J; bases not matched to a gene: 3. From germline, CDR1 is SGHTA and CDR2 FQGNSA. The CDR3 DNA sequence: TGTGCCAGCAGCTGGGGCGGGAGAGAGACCCAGTACTTC. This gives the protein CASSWGGRETQYF. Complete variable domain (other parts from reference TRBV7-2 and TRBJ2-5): GAGVSQSPSNKVTEKGKDVELRCDPISGHTALYWYRQSLGQGLEFLIYFQGNSAPDKSGLPSDRFSAERTGGSVSTLTIQRTQQEDSAVYLCASSWGGRETQYFGPGTRLLVL.

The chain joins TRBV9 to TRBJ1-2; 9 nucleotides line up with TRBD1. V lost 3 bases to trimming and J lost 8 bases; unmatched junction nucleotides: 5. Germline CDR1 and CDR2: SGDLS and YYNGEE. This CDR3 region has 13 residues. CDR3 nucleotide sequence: TGTGCCAGCAGCGCCCACAGGGGGCTGGGCTACACCTTC. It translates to CASSAHRGLGYTF.

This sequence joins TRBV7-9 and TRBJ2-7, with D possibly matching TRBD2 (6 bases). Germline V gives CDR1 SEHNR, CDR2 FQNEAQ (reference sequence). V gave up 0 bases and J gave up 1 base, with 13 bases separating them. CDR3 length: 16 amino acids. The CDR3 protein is CASSLAAGYSSYEQYF. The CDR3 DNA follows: TGTGCCAGCAGCTTAGCTGCGGGATATTCATCCTACGAGCAGTACTTC.

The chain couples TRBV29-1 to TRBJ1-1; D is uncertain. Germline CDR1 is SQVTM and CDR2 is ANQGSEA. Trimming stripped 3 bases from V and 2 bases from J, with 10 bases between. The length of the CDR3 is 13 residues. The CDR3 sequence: CSVEEGRNTEAFF. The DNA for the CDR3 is TGCAGCGTTGAGGAAGGGAGAAACACTGAAGCTTTCTTT.

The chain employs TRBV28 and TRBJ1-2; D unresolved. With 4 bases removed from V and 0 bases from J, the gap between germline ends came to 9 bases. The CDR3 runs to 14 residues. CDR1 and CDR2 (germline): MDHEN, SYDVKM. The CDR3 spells CASSSPSTNYGYTF. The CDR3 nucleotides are TGTGCCAGCAGTTCACCATCGACTAACTATGGCTACACCTTC.

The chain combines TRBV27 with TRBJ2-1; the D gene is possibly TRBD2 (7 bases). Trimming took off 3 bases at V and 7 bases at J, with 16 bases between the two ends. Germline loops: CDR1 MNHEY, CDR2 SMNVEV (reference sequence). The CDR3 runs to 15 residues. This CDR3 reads CASSFFGGRLNEQFF. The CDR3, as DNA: TGTGCCAGCAGTTTTTTCGGGGGGCGCTTGAATGAGCAGTTCTTC.

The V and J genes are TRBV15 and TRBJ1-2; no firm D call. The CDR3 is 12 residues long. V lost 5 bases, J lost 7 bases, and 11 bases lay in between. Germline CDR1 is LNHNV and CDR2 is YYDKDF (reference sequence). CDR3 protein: CATSPRLGGYTF. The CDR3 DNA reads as TGTGCCACCAGCCCTCGGTTAGGTGGCTACACCTTC.

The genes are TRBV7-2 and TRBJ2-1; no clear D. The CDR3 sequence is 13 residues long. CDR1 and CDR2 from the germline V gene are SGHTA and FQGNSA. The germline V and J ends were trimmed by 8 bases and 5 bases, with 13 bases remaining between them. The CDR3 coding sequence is TGTGCCAGCTCCAGAACCAACGACAATGAGCAGTTCTTC. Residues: CASSRTNDNEQFF.

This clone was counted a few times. The CDR3 here is CASSSTSGSVETQYF. Written as DNA, the CDR3 is TGTGCCAGCAGCTCGACTAGCGGGAGCGTCGAGACCCAGTACTTC. The rearrangement joins TRBV5-4 to TRBJ2-5; 12 positions match TRBD2. Germline V gene lookup returns CDR1 SGHNT and CDR2 YYREEE (reference sequence). J gave up 5 bases and V 3 bases, and 5 bases lay outside the gene matches. The CDR3 consists of 15 residues.

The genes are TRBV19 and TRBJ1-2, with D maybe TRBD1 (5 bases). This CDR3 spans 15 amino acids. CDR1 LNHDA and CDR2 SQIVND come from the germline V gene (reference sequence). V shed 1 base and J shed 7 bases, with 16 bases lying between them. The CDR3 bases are TGTGCCAGTAGTATAGCGGCAGGGTCACACGGTGGCTACACCTTC. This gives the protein CASSIAAGSHGGYTF.

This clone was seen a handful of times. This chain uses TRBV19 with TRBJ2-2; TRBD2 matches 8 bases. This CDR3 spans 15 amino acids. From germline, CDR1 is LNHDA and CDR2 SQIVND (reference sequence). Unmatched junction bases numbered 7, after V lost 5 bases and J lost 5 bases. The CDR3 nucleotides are TGTGCCAGTAGTCGTGTGGCGGGAGGTACCGGGGAGCTGTTTTTT. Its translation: CASSRVAGGTGELFF.

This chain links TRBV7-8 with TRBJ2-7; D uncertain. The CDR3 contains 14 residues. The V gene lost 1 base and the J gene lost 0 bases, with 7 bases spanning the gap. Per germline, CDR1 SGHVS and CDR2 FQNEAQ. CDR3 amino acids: CASSLGLFSYEQYF. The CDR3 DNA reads TGTGCCAGCAGCTTAGGGTTGTTCTCCTACGAGCAGTACTTC.

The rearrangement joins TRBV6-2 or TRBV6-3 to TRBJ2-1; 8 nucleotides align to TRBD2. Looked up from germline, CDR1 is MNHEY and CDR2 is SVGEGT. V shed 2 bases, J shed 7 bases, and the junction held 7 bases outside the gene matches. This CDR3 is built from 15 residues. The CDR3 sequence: CASSYETSVLNEQFF. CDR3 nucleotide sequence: TGTGCCAGCAGTTACGAGACTAGCGTCTTGAATGAGCAGTTCTTC.

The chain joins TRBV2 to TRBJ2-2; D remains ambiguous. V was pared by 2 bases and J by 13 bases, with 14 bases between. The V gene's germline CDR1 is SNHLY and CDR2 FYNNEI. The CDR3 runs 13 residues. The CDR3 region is CASSESVRSRLFF. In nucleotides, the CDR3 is TGTGCCAGCAGTGAAAGTGTCAGGTCGAGGCTGTTTTTT.

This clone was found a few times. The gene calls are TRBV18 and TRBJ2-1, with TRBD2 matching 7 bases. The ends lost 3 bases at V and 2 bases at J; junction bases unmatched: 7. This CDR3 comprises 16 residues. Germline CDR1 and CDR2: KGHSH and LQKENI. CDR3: CASSPGLSGAYNEQFF. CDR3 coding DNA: TGTGCCAGCTCACCTGGACTAAGCGGGGCCTACAATGAGCAGTTCTTC. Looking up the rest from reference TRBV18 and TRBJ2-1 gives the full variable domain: NAGVMQNPRHLVRRRGQEARLRCSPMKGHSHVYWYRQLPEEGLKFMVYLQKENIIDESGMPKERFSAEFPKEGPSILRIQQVVRGDSAAYFCASSPGLSGAYNEQFFGPGTRLTVL.